These 29 T cell receptor beta chains were all obtained from the same sample, sequenced in a study of cytomegalovirus exposure and HLA in healthy donors. The PCR made use of 60 Vbeta and 13 Jbeta primers. Produced via immunoSEQ multiplex PCR; TCRdb's table is partial and in-frame only. The table includes roughly 150,000 clones, roughly 77% detected once. The sample was PBMCs. These receptors were collected from a male donor in good health and CMV-seronegative.

The CDR3 region is CASSLRQGWNTEAFF. Written as DNA, the CDR3 is TGTGCCAGCAGCTTAAGACAGGGGTGGAACACTGAAGCTTTCTTT. The V gene is TRBV7-8, the J gene TRBJ1-1, with 8 bases identical to TRBD1. Germline loops: CDR1 SGHVS, CDR2 FQNEAQ. The CDR3 consists of 15 residues. The V segment lost 2 bases and the J segment 1 base; nucleotides outside the gene matches: 3.

This sequence joins TRBV9 and TRBJ2-3; 10 positions match TRBD1. The germline CDR1 and CDR2 sequences are SGDLS and YYNGEE. J gave up 4 bases and V 5 bases, and 1 base lay outside the gene matches. The CDR3 has 13 amino acids. The CDR3 is CASSGQGADTQYF. In DNA, the CDR3 is TGTGCCAGCAGTGGACAGGGGGCAGATACGCAGTATTTT.

The chain has TRBV7-9 and TRBJ1-2; D perhaps matches TRBD1 (5 bases). This CDR3 comprises 12 residues. Trimming left V 5 bases short and J 4 bases short, with 8 bases between. CDR1 SEHNR and CDR2 FQNEAQ come from the germline V gene (reference sequence). The CDR3 sequence is CASSDSSYGYTF. CDR3 nucleotide sequence: TGTGCCAGCAGCGACAGTAGCTATGGCTACACCTTC.

The rearrangement joins TRBV11-2 to TRBJ2-6; D is perhaps TRBD2 (6 bases). Per the germline V gene, CDR1 is SGHAT and CDR2 is FQNNGV. This CDR3 spans 16 amino acids. The V and J ends lost 4 bases and 1 base respectively, with 11 bases between them. The CDR3 nucleotides read TGTGCCAGCAGCTCCTCAGGAGGGTCTGGGGCCAACGTCCTGACTTTC. This codes for CASSSSGGSGANVLTF.

V and J are TRBV7-6 and TRBJ1-1; D gene ambiguous. With 2 bases removed from V and 6 bases from J, the gap between germline ends came to 10 bases. CDR1 SGHVS and CDR2 FNYEAQ come from the germline V gene. This CDR3 region has 13 residues. The CDR3 is CASSLNPSSEAFF. In DNA form, the CDR3 reads TGTGCCAGCAGCTTAAACCCCAGTTCTGAAGCTTTCTTT.

The chain combines TRBV6-4 with TRBJ2-5; D is unclear. TRBJ2-7 explains the end of the DNA better; the J call may be wrong. This CDR3 is built from 14 residues. The germline gives CDR1 MRHNA, CDR2 SNTAGT. As DNA, the CDR3 is TGTGCCAGCCTCACTTGTTTCACCCTCTACGAGCAGTACTTC. The encoded protein is CASLTCFTLYEQYF.

A few counts support this clone. The J gene is TRBJ2-5, the V gene TRBV7-2, with D unclear. The CDR3 contains 14 residues. The V gene's germline CDR1 is SGHTA and CDR2 FQGNSA. Trimming removed 4 bases from V and 1 base from J, with 10 bases in between. The CDR3 region is CASSSPPSQETQYF. CDR3 nucleotides: TGTGCCAGCAGCTCACCCCCCAGCCAAGAGACCCAGTACTTC.

J is TRBJ1-4 and V is TRBV19; no definite D call. Trimming took 6 bases from V and 1 from J, leaving 9 bases between them. Germline V gene lookup returns CDR1 LNHDA and CDR2 SQIVND (reference sequence). CDR3 length: 14 residues. The CDR3 sequence is CASSPPRTNEKLFF. DNA of the CDR3: TGTGCCAGTAGCCCTCCGAGAACTAATGAAAAACTGTTTTTT.

The genes are TRBV15 and TRBJ1-6; no definite D call. Trimming stripped 0 bases from V and 11 bases from J, with 11 bases between. CDR3 length equals 14 residues. From germline, CDR1 is LNHNV and CDR2 YYDKDF (reference sequence). CDR3 in amino acids: CATSRDRGNAPLHF. The CDR3 nucleotides are TGTGCCACCAGCAGAGATCGAGGGAACGCACCCCTCCACTTT.

The chain couples TRBV6-5 to TRBJ2-7; 9 nucleotides agree with TRBD1. This CDR3 region has 15 residues. The germline V gene encodes CDR1 MNHEY and CDR2 SVGAGI. V shed 5 bases and J 6 bases; nucleotides not matched to a gene: 11. This CDR3 is CASSNYRGRVPEQYF. The CDR3 coding sequence is TGTGCCAGCAGTAACTACAGGGGGCGAGTTCCCGAGCAGTACTTC.

Concerning this clone: One junction end does not reproduce the germline sequence, and a read error may be involved. V usage is TRBV27 and J usage is TRBJ2-6; 9 bases align to TRBD2. CDR1 and CDR2 from the germline V gene are MNHEY and SMNVEV (reference sequence). The CDR3 has 14 residues. CDR3 nucleotide sequence: TGTGCCAGCAGTTTAGCGGGGGGGGCCAACGGCCTGACTTTC. This encodes CASSLAGGANGLTF.

The rearrangement uses TRBV21-1 and TRBJ1-3; the table's D call of TRBD1 was not tested on the DNA. TRBV21-1 is recorded as a pseudogene. The CDR3 spans 17 residues. The CDR3 DNA sequence: TGTGCCAGCAGCAAGGGGGGACAGGGGACAGGTGGAAACACCATATATTTT. This sequence encodes CASSKGGQGTGGNTIYF.

This chain joins TRBV5-5 and TRBJ1-3; D possibly corresponds to TRBD1 (5 bases). Looked up from germline, CDR1 is SGHKS and CDR2 is YYEKEE (reference sequence). Trimming stripped 4 bases from V and 2 bases from J, with 19 bases between. The CDR3 is made up of 17 amino acids. CDR3 bases: TGTGCCAGCAGCGCACATGTAGGGGCTCAGGCTGGAAACACCATATATTTT. As protein: CASSAHVGAQAGNTIYF.

The gene calls are TRBV10-3 and TRBJ2-3, with D unclear. Trimming cost V 3 bases and J 2 bases, with 9 bases left between them. Germline lookup yields CDR1 ENHRY and CDR2 SYGVKD. The CDR3 runs to 14 residues. The CDR3 protein is CAISDAGYTDTQYF. For the CDR3, the DNA is TGTGCCATCAGTGATGCAGGATACACAGATACGCAGTATTTT.

The rearrangement joins TRBV19 to TRBJ2-1; D unresolved. This CDR3 is 16 amino acids long. The germline V gene has CDR1 LNHDA and CDR2 SQIVND (reference sequence). V lost 7 bases and J lost 0, with 16 bases in between. CDR3 sequence: CASTKKAKSSYNEQFF. The DNA of the CDR3 is TGTGCCAGTACCAAAAAAGCAAAGAGCTCCTACAATGAGCAGTTCTTC.

This clone was recorded only once. The chain combines TRBV25-1 with TRBJ2-7; D is perhaps TRBD2 (5 bases). CDR3 size: 15 residues. The ends were cut back, 1 base at V and 7 bases at J, with 17 bases in the middle. Germline V gene data show CDR1 as MGHDK and CDR2 as SYGVNS. The CDR3 DNA follows: TGTGCCAGCAGTGAATTACCTACCACTACGGGGGAGCAGTACTTC. Its protein product is CASSELPTTTGEQYF.

CDR3 coding DNA: TGTGCCAGCAGCGCCCCCAGGGGGTCAGATACGCAGTATTTT. This encodes CASSAPRGSDTQYF. The rearrangement uses TRBV6-5 and TRBJ2-3, with 7 bases fitting TRBD1. V gave up 6 bases and J gave up 4 bases; unmatched junction bases: 7. The CDR3 has 14 residues. The germline CDR1 and CDR2 sequences are MNHEY and SVGAGI.

The chain has TRBV14 and TRBJ2-5; 8 nucleotides agree with TRBD2. J lost 1 base, V lost 1 base, and 8 bases had no gene match. The CDR3 is 17 residues long. CDR1 and CDR2 from the germline V gene are SGHDN and FVKESK. In DNA form, the CDR3 reads TGTGCCAGCAGCCAAGGGGGAAGCGGGAGCTCCCAAGAGACCCAGTACTTC. Translated, it gives CASSQGGSGSSQETQYF.

The chain uses TRBV27 and TRBJ2-3; 7 nucleotides line up with TRBD2. CDR1 and CDR2 (germline): MNHEY, SMNVEV (reference sequence). The J segment lost 5 bases and the V segment lost 5 bases, leaving 16 bases of the junction unmatched. The CDR3 has 17 residues. CDR3 sequence: CASSPLGGEGPGDTQYF. As DNA, the CDR3 is TGTGCCAGCAGTCCTCTGGGGGGGGAGGGCCCTGGAGATACGCAGTATTTT.

The chain uses TRBV6-1 and TRBJ1-2, with 8 bases matching TRBD1. The V gene's germline CDR1 is MNHNS and CDR2 SASEGT. CDR3 length: 14 amino acids. V was clipped by 8 bases and J by 3 bases; unmatched bases: 8. The CDR3 here is CASRAATGDYGYTF. The CDR3 DNA reads TGTGCCAGCCGTGCCGCGACAGGGGACTATGGCTACACCTTC.

This chain links TRBV21-1 with TRBJ1-6; the table's D gene call, TRBD1, was not cross checked with the DNA. TRBV21-1 is an annotated pseudogene. This CDR3 region has 16 residues. The CDR3 DNA reads TGTGCCAGCAGCAAAGTAGGTCGAGGGGGTAATTCACCCCTCCACTTT. This sequence encodes CASSKVGRGGNSPLHF.

The V and J genes are TRBV5-4 and TRBJ1-2, with 8 bases lining up with TRBD1. The germline V gene has CDR1 SGHNT and CDR2 YYREEE (reference sequence). J was trimmed by 7 bases and V by 4 bases; bases with no gene match: 12. The CDR3 covers 15 residues. The CDR3 DNA reads TGTGCCAGCAGCCCCGACAGGGGTACGGGACGTGGCTACACCTTC. Translation: CASSPDRGTGRGYTF.

J is TRBJ2-5 and V is TRBV5-3, with TRBD1 matching 7 bases. The better agreement between TRBJ2-7 and the DNA end casts doubt on the J call. TRBV5-3 is marked as an open reading frame, function uncertain. CDR3 size: 15 residues. This CDR3 is CAIIPGTELFYEQYF. CDR3 bases: TGTGCCATAATACCCGGGACAGAATTATTCTACGAGCAGTACTTC.

This clone was counted a few times. This chain joins TRBV7-3 and TRBJ2-7, with 8 bases matching TRBD2. After removal of 5 bases from V and 0 bases from J, the junction contained 6 bases not matched to a gene. Looked up from germline, CDR1 is SGHTA and CDR2 is FQGTGA. This CDR3 contains 15 residues. The CDR3 loop reads CASSPRAGGSYEQYF. The CDR3 nucleotides read TGTGCCAGCAGCCCCCGGGCGGGGGGCTCCTACGAGCAGTACTTC. Filled out from reference TRBV7-3 and TRBJ2-7, the complete variable domain reads GAGVSQTPSNKVTEKGKYVELRCDPISGHTALYWYRQSLGQGPEFLIYFQGTGAADDSGLPNDRFFAVRPEGSVSTLKIQRTERGDSAVYLCASSPRAGGSYEQYFGPGTRLTVT.

The rearrangement uses TRBV6-5 and TRBJ1-2; D may be TRBD1 (5 bases). Germline V gene lookup returns CDR1 MNHEY and CDR2 SVGAGI. The CDR3 has 13 amino acids. V dropped 6 bases and J dropped 7 bases, with 15 bases sitting between them. As DNA, the CDR3 is TGTGCCAGCAGAACGCCAGGGTGGGCTGGCTACACCTTC. Encoded protein: CASRTPGWAGYTF.

The genes are TRBV7-9 and TRBJ2-7; 8 positions match TRBD2. The germline gives CDR1 SEHNR, CDR2 FQNEAQ (reference sequence). CDR3 length: 14 amino acids. The trim removed 2 bases at V and 5 bases at J, leaving 5 bases unmatched. CDR3 in amino acids: CASSLIAGLNEQYF. CDR3 in DNA: TGTGCCAGCAGCTTAATAGCGGGACTAAACGAGCAGTACTTC.

The chain carries TRBV7-9 and TRBJ2-5; 9 bases fit TRBD2. CDR3 length: 16 residues. Germline V CDR1 and CDR2: SEHNR, FQNEAQ (reference sequence). Trimming took 3 bases from V and 3 from J; bases not matched to a gene: 8. CDR3 in amino acids: CASSFPRASGEETQYF. The CDR3 coding sequence is TGTGCCAGCAGCTTCCCTCGGGCTAGCGGGGAAGAGACCCAGTACTTC.

The DNA of the CDR3 is TGTGCCAGCTCCCCCCTCGCCCCACAGGGCCTTGGCTACGAGCAGTACTTC. Protein sequence: CASSPLAPQGLGYEQYF. The gene calls are TRBV18 and TRBJ2-7; the D gene is possibly TRBD1 (6 bases). The CDR3 has 17 amino acids. Trimming stripped 6 bases from V and 3 bases from J, with 24 bases between. Germline CDR1 and CDR2: KGHSH and LQKENI.

There are a few counts of this clone. The chain uses TRBV13 and TRBJ2-4; 9 nucleotides match TRBD1. Looked up from germline, CDR1 is PRHDT and CDR2 is FYEKMQ (reference sequence). CDR3 length: 15 amino acids. The V and J ends lost 5 bases and 3 bases, in that order; junction bases with no gene match: 5. For the CDR3, the DNA is TGTGCCAGCAGCCCAGGGACAGGGAACAAAAACATTCAGTACTTC. This translates into CASSPGTGNKNIQYF. The full variable domain, with the rest looked up from reference TRBV13 and TRBJ2-4, is AAGVIQSPRHLIKEKRETATLKCYPIPRHDTVYWYQQGPGQDPQFLISFYEKMQSDKGSIPDRFSAQQFSDYHSELNMSSLELGDSALYFCASSPGTGNKNIQYFGAGTRLSVL.